This entry is about one T cell receptor (beta chain). As yet, its antigen is unknown. Stated treatment: roughly 19 received Ad26.COV2.S at low or high dose, single or two shots; about five received placebo; per-sample allocation not given. Sampling occurred on day 63 after the first vaccine or placebo injection. This sample was taken from a study of Ad26.COV2.S vaccination and SARS-CoV-2 variants. The wider study: It was the COV1001 Ad26.COV2.S trial arm that included the donor. Study outcomes and limitations: It was reported that spike-specific CD8+ and CD4+ T cell responses were substantially broad after vaccination.

Clones were sequenced by immunoSEQ multiplex PCR, and TCRdb holds only the in-frame ones, with some missing. The sample carries about 400,000 clones, 70% to 90% recorded once. The material sequenced was peripheral blood, taken in a trial of Ad26.COV2.S vaccine versus placebo. The receptor's source is a person aged 18-65 years who received the Ad26.COV2.S COVID-19 vaccine or a placebo.

The CDR3 loop is CASSHRRYTEAFF. CDR3 sequence (DNA): TGCGCCAGCAGCCATAGACGGTACACTGAAGCTTTCTTT. The J gene is TRBJ1-1, the V gene TRBV4-3, with unresolved D. The CDR3 is 13 amino acids. Trimming removed 3 bases from V and 3 bases from J, with 8 bases in between. The germline V gene encodes CDR1 LGHNA and CDR2 YSLEER.